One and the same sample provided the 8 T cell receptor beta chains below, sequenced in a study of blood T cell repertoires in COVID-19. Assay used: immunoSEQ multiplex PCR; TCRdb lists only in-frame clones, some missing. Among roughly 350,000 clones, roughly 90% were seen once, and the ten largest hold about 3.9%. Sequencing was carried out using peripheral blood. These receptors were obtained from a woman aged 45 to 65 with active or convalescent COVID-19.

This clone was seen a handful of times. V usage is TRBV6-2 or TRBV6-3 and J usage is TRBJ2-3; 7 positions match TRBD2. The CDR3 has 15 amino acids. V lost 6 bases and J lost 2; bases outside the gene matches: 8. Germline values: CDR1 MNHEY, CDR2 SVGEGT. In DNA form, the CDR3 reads TGTGCCAGCAGCCCCGGTAAGCGGGACACAGATACGCAGTATTTT. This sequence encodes CASSPGKRDTDTQYF.

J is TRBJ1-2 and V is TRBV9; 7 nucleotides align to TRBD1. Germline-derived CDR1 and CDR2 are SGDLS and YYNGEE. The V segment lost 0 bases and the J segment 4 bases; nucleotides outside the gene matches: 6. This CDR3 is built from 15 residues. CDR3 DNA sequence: TGTGCCAGCAGCGTAGAAGTCGGGGACAGCTATGGCTACACCTTC. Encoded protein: CASSVEVGDSYGYTF.

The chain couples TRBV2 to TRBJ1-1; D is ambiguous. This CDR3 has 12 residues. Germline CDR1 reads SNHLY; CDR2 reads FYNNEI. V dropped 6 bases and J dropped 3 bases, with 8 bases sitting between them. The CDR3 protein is CASRLGDTEAFF. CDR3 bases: TGTGCCAGCAGGCTCGGTGACACTGAAGCTTTCTTT.

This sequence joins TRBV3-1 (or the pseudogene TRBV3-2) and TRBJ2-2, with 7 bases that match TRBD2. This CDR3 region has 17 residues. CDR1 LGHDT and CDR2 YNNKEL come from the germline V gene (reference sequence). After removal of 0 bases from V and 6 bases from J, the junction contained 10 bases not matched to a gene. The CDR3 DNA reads TGTGCCAGCAGCCAAGACTTCCTCGGGGGGTGGCCCGGGGAGCTGTTTTTT. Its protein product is CASSQDFLGGWPGELFF.

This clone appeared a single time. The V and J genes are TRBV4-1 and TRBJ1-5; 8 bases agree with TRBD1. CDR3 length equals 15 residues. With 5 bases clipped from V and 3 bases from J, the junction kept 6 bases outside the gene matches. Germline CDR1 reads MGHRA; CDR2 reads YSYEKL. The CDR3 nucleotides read TGCGCCAGCAGCACCGGGACAGGTGTCAATCAGCCCCAGCATTTT. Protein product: CASSTGTGVNQPQHF.

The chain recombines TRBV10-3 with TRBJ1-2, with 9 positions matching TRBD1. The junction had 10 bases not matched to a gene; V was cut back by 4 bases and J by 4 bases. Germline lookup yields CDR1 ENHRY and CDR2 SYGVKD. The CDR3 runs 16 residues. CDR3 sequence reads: CAISGLRDREGYGYTF. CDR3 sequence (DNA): TGTGCCATCAGTGGTTTAAGGGACAGGGAGGGCTATGGCTACACCTTC.

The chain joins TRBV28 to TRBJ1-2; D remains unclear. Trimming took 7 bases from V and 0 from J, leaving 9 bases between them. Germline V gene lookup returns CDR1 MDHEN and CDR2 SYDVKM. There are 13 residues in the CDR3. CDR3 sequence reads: CASTAYPNYGYTF. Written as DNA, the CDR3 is TGTGCCAGCACCGCCTACCCTAACTATGGCTACACCTTC.

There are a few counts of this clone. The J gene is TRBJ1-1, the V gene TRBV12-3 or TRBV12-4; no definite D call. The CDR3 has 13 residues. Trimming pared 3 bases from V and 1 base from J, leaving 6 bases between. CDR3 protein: CASSLRANTEAFF. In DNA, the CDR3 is TGTGCCAGCAGTTTGAGGGCGAACACTGAAGCTTTCTTT.